These 5 T cell receptor beta chains originate from one sample sequenced in a study. TCRdb redid the calling of the RT-PCR reads with MiXCR, one entry per CDR3 protein. The sample shows approximately 720,000 distinct CDR3 sequences, 14% of them seen only once. Input material: memory CD4+ T cells from blood. These TCRs come from a female donor in good health, serving as a healthy control.

This clonotype was found many times. The chain carries TRBV5-5 and TRBJ2-1, with D possibly being TRBD1 (5 bases). V lost 0 bases, J lost 8 bases, and 15 bases lay in between. There are 15 residues in the CDR3. Germline CDR1 and CDR2: SGHKS and YYEKEE (reference sequence). The CDR3 nucleotides are TGTGCCAGCAGCTTGGGTGTTGGCAGGGTCGATGAGCAGTTCTTC. Its protein is CASSLGVGRVDEQFF.

The rearrangement joins TRBV20-1 to TRBJ1-2, with unresolved D. V was pared by 3 bases and J by 0 bases, with 11 bases between. Germline CDR1 DFQATT, CDR2 SNEGSKA (reference sequence). The CDR3 is 14 amino acids. CDR3 in amino acids: CSASNTQTNYGYTF. The DNA for the CDR3 is TGCAGTGCTAGTAATACGCAAACTAACTATGGCTACACCTTC.

V gene TRBV5-6 combines with J gene TRBJ2-7; D call uncertain. CDR1 is SGHDT and CDR2 is YYEEEE in the germline V gene. The CDR3 runs 13 residues. Between the trimmed V and J ends, which lost 2 bases and 6 bases, there was a span of 12 bases. The CDR3 loop is CASSLGPLGEQYF. The CDR3, as DNA: TGTGCCAGCAGCTTAGGACCGCTGGGCGAGCAGTACTTC.

This clonotype was seen a handful of times. This may be a read error, as it is one base from a much larger clone. The chain joins TRBV12-3 or TRBV12-4 to TRBJ1-6; no clear D gene. Trimming cost V 2 bases and J 8 bases, with 4 bases left between them. The CDR3 has 12 residues. CDR3 bases: TGTGCCAGCAGTTTACAGGATTCACCCCTCCACTTT. This gives the protein CASSLQDSPLHF.

The chain combines TRBV3-1 with TRBJ2-1; D is perhaps TRBD2 (6 bases). Trimming took off 5 bases at V and 0 bases at J, with 17 bases between the two ends. The length of the CDR3 is 17 residues. CDR1 is LGHDT, CDR2 YNNKEL, per germline (reference sequence). The CDR3 DNA sequence: TGTGCCAGCAGCGGTCCTTTGGTAGCGGTCTCCTACAATGAGCAGTTCTTC. It translates to CASSGPLVAVSYNEQFF.